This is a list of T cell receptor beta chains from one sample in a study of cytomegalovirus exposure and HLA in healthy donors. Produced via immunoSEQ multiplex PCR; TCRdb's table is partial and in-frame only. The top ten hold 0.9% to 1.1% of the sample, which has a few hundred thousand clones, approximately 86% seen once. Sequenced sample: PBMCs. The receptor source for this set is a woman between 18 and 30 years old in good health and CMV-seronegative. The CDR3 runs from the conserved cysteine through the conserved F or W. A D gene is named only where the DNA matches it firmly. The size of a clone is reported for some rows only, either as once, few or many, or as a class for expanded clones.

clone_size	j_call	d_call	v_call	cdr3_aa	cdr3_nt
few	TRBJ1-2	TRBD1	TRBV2	CASRDEWIGTGGYTF	TGTGCCAGCAGGGATGAATGGATTGGGACAGGTGGCTACACCTTC
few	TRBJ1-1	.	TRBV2	CASTATFDTEAFF	TGTGCCAGCACCGCTACGTTCGACACTGAAGCTTTCTTT
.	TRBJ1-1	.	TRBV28	CASSPIRTFKAFF	TGTGCCAGCAGCCCGATTAGGACATTTAAAGCTTTCTTT
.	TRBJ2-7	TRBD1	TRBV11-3	CASSLGQGPYEQYF	TGTGCCAGCAGCTTAGGACAGGGCCCCTACGAGCAGTACTTC
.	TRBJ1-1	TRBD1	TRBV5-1	CASSLDRGFGEAFF	TGCGCCAGCAGCTTGGACAGGGGGTTTGGTGAAGCTTTCTTT
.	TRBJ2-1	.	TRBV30	CAWRPLGEQFF	TGTGCCTGGAGACCCCTCGGTGAGCAGTTCTTC
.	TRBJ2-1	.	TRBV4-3	CASSQVRSSYNEQFF	TGCGCCAGCAGCCAAGTTCGGAGCTCCTACAATGAGCAGTTCTTC
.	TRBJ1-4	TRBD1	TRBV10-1	CASSDGTGGHEKLFF	TGCGCCAGCAGTGATGGGACAGGGGGTCATGAAAAACTGTTTTTT
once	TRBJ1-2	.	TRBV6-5	CASLSRGANGYTF	TGTGCCAGTCTATCACGGGGGGCAAATGGCTACACCTTC
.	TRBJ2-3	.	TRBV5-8	CASSLGTALSTDTQYF	TGTGCCAGCAGCTTGGGGACAGCACTTAGCACAGATACGCAGTATTTT
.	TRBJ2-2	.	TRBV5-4	CASSFPRGSNTGELFF	TGTGCCAGCAGCTTCCCCCGGGGATCGAACACCGGGGAGCTGTTTTTT
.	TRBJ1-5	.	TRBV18	CASSPSHRVDNQPQHF	TGTGCCAGCTCACCAAGCCACAGGGTAGACAATCAGCCCCAGCATTTT
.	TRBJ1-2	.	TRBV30	CAWSGRASYGYTF	TGTGCCTGGAGTGGCAGGGCCTCCTATGGCTACACCTTC
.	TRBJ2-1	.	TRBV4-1	CASSQDPDSHNEQFF	TGCGCCAGCAGCCAAGATCCGGACAGCCACAATGAGCAGTTCTTC
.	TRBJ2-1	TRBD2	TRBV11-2	CATRWTGREGYNEQFF	TGTGCCACCAGGTGGACCGGGAGGGAGGGGTACAATGAGCAGTTCTTC
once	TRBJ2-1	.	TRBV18	CASSPRSAGHEQFF	TGTGCCAGCTCACCACGTTCGGCGGGCCATGAGCAGTTCTTC
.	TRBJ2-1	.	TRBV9	CASSVAPPPADEQFF	TGTGCCAGCAGCGTAGCGCCCCCCCCCGCGGATGAGCAGTTCTTC
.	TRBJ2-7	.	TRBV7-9	CASSSGGSYEQYF	TGTGCCAGCAGTTCAGGGGGGTCCTACGAGCAGTACTTC
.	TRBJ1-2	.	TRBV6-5	CASSPSGLSGYTF	TGTGCCAGCAGTCCTTCTGGGCTTTCCGGCTACACCTTC
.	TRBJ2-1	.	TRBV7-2	CASRPPGTQNNEQFF	TGTGCCAGCAGACCCCCCGGGACACAAAACAATGAGCAGTTCTTC
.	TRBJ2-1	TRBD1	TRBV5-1	CASSPSGTGGNEQFF	TGCGCCAGCAGCCCCAGCGGGACAGGGGGAAATGAGCAGTTCTTC
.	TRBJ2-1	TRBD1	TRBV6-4	CGGGQPPNEQFF	TGTGGTGGGGGACAGCCGCCAAATGAGCAGTTCTTC
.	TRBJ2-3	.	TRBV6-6	CASSYGGGGRTDTQYF	TGTGCCAGCAGTTACGGAGGGGGAGGGAGGACAGATACGCAGTATTTT
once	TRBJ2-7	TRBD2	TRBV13	CASSITSGSNHEQYF	TGTGCCAGCAGCATAACTAGCGGGAGCAACCACGAGCAGTACTTC
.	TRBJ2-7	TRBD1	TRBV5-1	CASSFWTGVHEQYF	TGCGCCAGCAGCTTTTGGACAGGGGTTCACGAGCAGTACTTC
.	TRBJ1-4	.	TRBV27	CASSPRQDLNEKLFF	TGTGCCAGCAGTCCCCGACAGGACCTTAATGAAAAACTGTTTTTT
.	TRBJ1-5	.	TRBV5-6	CASSPGRDTGQGNQPQHF	TGTGCCAGCAGTCCCGGTCGAGATACGGGTCAAGGCAATCAGCCCCAGCATTTT
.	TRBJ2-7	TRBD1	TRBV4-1	CASSHRGQGYEQYF	TGCGCCAGCAGCCACCGGGGACAGGGCTACGAGCAGTACTTC
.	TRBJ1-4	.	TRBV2	CASQGLKEGLWNEKLFF	TGTGCCAGCCAAGGCTTAAAAGAGGGACTCTGGAATGAAAAACTGTTTTTT
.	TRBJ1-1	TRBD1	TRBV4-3	CASSQGRGSFMNTEAFF	TGCGCCAGCAGCCAAGGCAGGGGGTCCTTCATGAACACTGAAGCTTTCTTT
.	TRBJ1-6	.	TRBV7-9	CASSLLQRGNSPLHF	TGTGCCAGCAGCTTACTTCAGCGGGGGAATTCACCCCTCCACTTT
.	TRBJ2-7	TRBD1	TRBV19	CASSPGTGSTYEQYF	TGTGCCAGTAGCCCGGGGACAGGGTCAACCTACGAGCAGTACTTC
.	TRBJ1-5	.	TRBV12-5	CASGLGTVSNQPQHF	TGTGCTAGTGGTTTGGGGACAGTTAGCAATCAGCCCCAGCATTTT
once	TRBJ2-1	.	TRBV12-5	CASVLDSYNEQFF	TGTGCTAGTGTCCTGGACAGCTACAATGAGCAGTTCTTC
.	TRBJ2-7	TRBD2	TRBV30	CAWSGGGYEQYF	TGTGCCTGGAGCGGGGGGGGCTACGAGCAGTACTTC